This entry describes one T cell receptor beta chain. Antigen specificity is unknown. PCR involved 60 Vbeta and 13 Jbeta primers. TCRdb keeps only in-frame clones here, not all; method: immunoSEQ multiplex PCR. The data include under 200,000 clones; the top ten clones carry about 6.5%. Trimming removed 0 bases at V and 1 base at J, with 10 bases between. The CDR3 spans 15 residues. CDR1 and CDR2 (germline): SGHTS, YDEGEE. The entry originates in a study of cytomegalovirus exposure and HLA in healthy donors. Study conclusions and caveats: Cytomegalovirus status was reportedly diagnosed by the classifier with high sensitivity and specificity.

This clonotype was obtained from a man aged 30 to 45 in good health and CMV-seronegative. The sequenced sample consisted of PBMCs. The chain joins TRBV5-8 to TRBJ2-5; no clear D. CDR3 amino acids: CASSLVWHSQETQYF. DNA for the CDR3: TGTGCCAGCAGCTTGGTTTGGCACAGCCAAGAGACCCAGTACTTC. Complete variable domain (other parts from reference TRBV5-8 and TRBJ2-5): EAGVTQSPTHLIKTRGQQATLRCSPISGHTSVYWYQQALGLGLQFLLWYDEGEERNRGNFPPRFSGRQFPNYSSELNVNALELEDSALYLCASSLVWHSQETQYFGPGTRLLVL.